These T cell receptor beta chains were read from a single sample in a study of blood T cell repertoires in COVID-19. Assay: immunoSEQ multiplex PCR; the TCRdb copy retains only in-frame clones and omits some. The table has approximately 230,000 clones, around nine tenths seen once. Sequences were obtained from peripheral blood. Source of these receptors: a man aged 80 or over with acute or convalescent COVID-19. CDR3s include the opening cysteine and the closing phenylalanine or tryptophan. D genes are given only for firm matches. Size is stated for part of the rows, as once, few or many counts, or as a class when the clone is expanded.

D | size | J | length | V | CDR3 | DNA
. | . | TRBJ2-2 | 15 | TRBV7-6 | CASSLAGVNTGELFF | TGTGCCAGCAGCTTAGCCGGGGTGAACACCGGGGAGCTGTTTTTT
. | . | TRBJ1-1 | 14 | TRBV5-4 | CASSLDQGFSRAFF | TGTGCCAGCAGCTTGGATCAGGGATTTAGTCGGGCTTTCTTT
TRBD1 | . | TRBJ1-6 | 14 | TRBV10-3 | CAISEGQGDSPLHF | TGTGCCATCAGCGAAGGACAGGGGGATTCACCCCTCCACTTT
. | . | TRBJ1-1 | 15 | TRBV27 | CASSSRRKEDTEAFF | TGTGCCAGCAGTTCTAGGCGGAAAGAGGACACTGAAGCTTTCTTT
. | . | TRBJ2-7 | 15 | TRBV7-6 | CASSLGGLGVDEQYF | TGTGCCAGCAGCTTAGGTGGACTTGGTGTGGACGAGCAGTACTTC
. | . | TRBJ1-2 | 13 | TRBV19 | CASTQGTNYGYTF | TGTGCCAGTACCCAGGGAACCAACTATGGCTACACCTTC
TRBD1 | . | TRBJ2-1 | 16 | TRBV25-1 | CASSGTGDSSYNEQFF | TGTGCCAGCAGTGGAACAGGGGATAGCTCCTACAATGAGCAGTTCTTC
. | few | TRBJ1-6 | 15 | TRBV6-4 | CANEGAVEHNSPLHF | TGTGCCAACGAAGGGGCAGTAGAGCATAATTCACCCCTCCACTTT
TRBD2 | . | TRBJ2-1 | 15 | TRBV19 | CATHSGRPFNNEQFF | TGTGCCACGCATAGCGGGAGACCCTTTAACAATGAGCAGTTCTTC
TRBD2 | . | TRBJ2-7 | 16 | TRBV18 | CASSPTGLAESYEQYF | TGTGCCAGCTCACCTACTGGACTAGCGGAATCCTACGAGCAGTACTTC
TRBD2 | . | TRBJ2-1 | 16 | TRBV5-5 | CASTSSSSGGADEQFF | TGTGCCAGCACCTCGTCCTCTAGCGGGGGGGCAGATGAGCAGTTCTTC
TRBD2 | . | TRBJ2-1 | 18 | TRBV7-9 | CASSKRASGTNPYNEQFF | TGTGCCAGCAGCAAAAGGGCTAGCGGGACCAACCCCTACAATGAGCAGTTCTTC
. | . | TRBJ1-4 | 12 | TRBV19 | CASSISNEKLFF | TGTGCCAGTAGTATCTCTAATGAAAAACTGTTTTTT
. | once | TRBJ2-2 | 14 | TRBV29-1 | CSVTTTGYTGELFF | TGCAGCGTTACAACAACAGGGTACACCGGGGAGCTGTTTTTT
. | few | TRBJ1-1 | 17 | TRBV28 | CASSLLRQGRRGTVAFF | TGTGCCAGCAGTTTATTAAGGCAGGGCCGCAGAGGTACGGTAGCTTTCTTT
. | . | TRBJ2-5 | 10 | TRBV29-1 | CSAGVETQYF | TGCAGCGCCGGTGTGGAGACCCAGTACTTC
. | . | TRBJ2-1 | 16 | TRBV6-6 | CASSYGGTVAYNEQFF | TGTGCCAGCAGTTACGGGGGGACAGTCGCCTACAATGAGCAGTTCTTC
. | . | TRBJ1-1 | 13 | TRBV9 | CASSVVQGTEAFF | TGTGCCAGCAGCGTAGTGCAGGGGACTGAAGCTTTCTTT
. | . | TRBJ2-7 | 13 | TRBV7-9 | CASSYNQGYEQYF | TGTGCCAGCAGCTACAATCAGGGGTACGAGCAGTACTTC
. | few | TRBJ1-3 | 19 | TRBV7-6 | CASSLLVGRQGTSGNTIYF | TGTGCCAGCAGCTTATTAGTTGGTAGGCAGGGGACCTCCGGAAACACCATATATTTT
. | . | TRBJ2-1 | 11 | TRBV29-1 | CSVTVYNEQFF | TGCAGCGTTACAGTCTACAATGAGCAGTTCTTC
TRBD1 | . | TRBJ1-1 | 14 | TRBV5-1 | CASRTGMGHTEAFF | TGCGCCAGCAGGACAGGGATGGGGCACACTGAAGCTTTCTTT
TRBD1 | once | TRBJ2-5 | 15 | TRBV5-1 | CASSLAPGQQETQYF | TGCGCCAGCAGCTTGGCCCCGGGACAGCAAGAGACCCAGTACTTC
. | . | TRBJ1-5 | 15 | TRBV19 | CASSISVVGNQPQHF | TGTGCCAGTAGTATAAGCGTGGTCGGCAATCAGCCCCAGCATTTT
. | . | TRBJ2-1 | 12 | TRBV7-2 | CASSLDRVEQFF | TGTGCCAGCAGCTTAGACAGGGTAGAGCAGTTCTTC
. | . | TRBJ1-5 | 13 | TRBV2 | CASSGDMDQPQHF | TGTGCCAGCAGCGGGGACATGGATCAGCCCCAGCATTTT
. | . | TRBJ2-7 | 15 | TRBV7-6 | CASSLGGTSGYEQYF | TGTGCCAGCAGCCTAGGGGGGACTTCGGGCTACGAGCAGTACTTC
. | . | TRBJ1-2 | 13 | TRBV10-3 | CAIRLDSNYGYTF | TGTGCCATCAGATTGGACAGCAACTATGGCTACACCTTC
TRBD2 | . | TRBJ2-1 | 15 | TRBV7-9 | CASSPGTSTYNEQFF | TGTGCCAGCAGCCCCGGGACTAGCACTTACAATGAGCAGTTCTTC
TRBD1 | . | TRBJ2-5 | 14 | TRBV18 | CASSPQGAQETQYF | TGTGCCAGCTCACCACAGGGGGCCCAAGAGACCCAGTACTTC
. | . | TRBJ2-5 | 12 | TRBV5-5 | CASSLQEETQYF | TGTGCCAGCAGCTTACAGGAAGAGACCCAGTACTTC
TRBD2 | few | TRBJ2-3 | 15 | TRBV5-1 | CASSLYGGFTDTQYF | TGCGCCAGCAGCTTGTACGGGGGGTTCACAGATACGCAGTATTTT
. | . | TRBJ2-2 | 14 | TRBV19 | CASSIDRSTGELFF | TGTGCCAGTAGTATAGATCGGTCCACCGGGGAGCTGTTTTTT
TRBD1 | . | TRBJ1-1 | 13 | TRBV6-6 | CASSPDRGTEAFF | TGTGCCAGCAGCCCGGACAGGGGAACTGAAGCTTTCTTT
TRBD2 | once | TRBJ2-4 | 13 | TRBV5-4 | CALSGGAENIQYF | TGTGCCCTTTCCGGGGGGGCTGAAAACATTCAGTACTTC
TRBD1 | . | TRBJ2-1 | 15 | TRBV7-2 | CASSYRGQGYNEQFF | TGTGCCAGCAGCTACCGGGGACAGGGCTACAATGAGCAGTTCTTC
. | . | TRBJ2-1 | 15 | TRBV7-8 | CASTLGRERGNEQFF | TGTGCCAGCACCTTGGGGCGGGAAAGAGGCAATGAGCAGTTCTTC
TRBD2 | . | TRBJ2-7 | 16 | TRBV6-5 | CASSSLAGGLTYEQYF | TGTGCCAGCAGTTCGCTAGCGGGGGGTCTGACCTACGAGCAGTACTTC
. | . | TRBJ1-2 | 14 | TRBV7-2 | CASSPVGGPYGYTF | TGTGCCAGCAGCCCCGTCGGGGGTCCTTATGGCTACACCTTC
TRBD2 | . | TRBJ2-4 | 21 | TRBV15 | CATSRRSILAGSHLAKNIQYF | TGTGCCACCAGCCGCAGATCTATACTAGCGGGTTCGCATCTAGCCAAAAACATTCAGTACTTC
TRBD2 | . | TRBJ2-7 | 18 | TRBV24-1 | CATSDSTGTSGSIYEQYF | TGTGCCACCAGTGATTCGACCGGGACTAGCGGGAGTATTTACGAGCAGTACTTC
. | . | TRBJ1-4 | 13 | TRBV9 | CASSRATNEKLFF | TGTGCCAGCTCCCGGGCAACTAATGAAAAACTGTTTTTT
TRBD1 | . | TRBJ1-4 | 15 | TRBV3-1/TRBV3-2 | CASSQLWDRDEKLFF | TGTGCCAGCAGCCAACTATGGGACAGGGATGAAAAACTGTTTTTT
. | . | TRBJ1-5 | 14 | TRBV28 | CASSFMRGNQPQHF | TGTGCCAGCAGTTTTATGAGGGGCAATCAGCCCCAGCATTTT
. | few | TRBJ1-3 | 16 | TRBV9 | CASSVEGQLSGNTIYF | TGTGCCAGCAGCGTAGAAGGACAGTTATCTGGAAACACCATATATTTT
TRBD1 | . | TRBJ1-6 | 15 | TRBV5-1 | CASSLTGGINSPLHF | TGCGCCAGCAGCTTGACAGGGGGGATTAATTCACCCCTCCACTTT
. | . | TRBJ2-6 | 14 | TRBV5-5 | CASSPRSGANVLTF | TGTGCCAGCAGCCCCCGGTCTGGGGCCAACGTCCTGACTTTC
TRBD1 | . | TRBJ1-2 | 16 | TRBV7-8 | CASSFGTTGVVGGYTF | TGTGCCAGCAGCTTTGGGACGACAGGGGTAGTGGGAGGCTACACCTTC
. | few | TRBJ2-5 | 14 | TRBV3-1/TRBV3-2 | CASSQAGRRETQYF | TGTGCCAGCAGCCAAGCTGGTCGGAGAGAGACCCAGTACTTC
TRBD1 | . | TRBJ1-5 | 14 | TRBV27 | CASSLTGGYQPQHF | TGTGCCAGCAGTCTCACAGGGGGATATCAGCCCCAGCATTTT
. | . | TRBJ1-4 | 16 | TRBV7-6 | CASSSTVRSTNEKLFF | TGTGCCAGCAGCTCGACAGTCAGGTCAACTAATGAAAAACTGTTTTTT
. | once | TRBJ2-4 | 15 | TRBV5-6 | CASSVDSSAKNIQYF | TGTGCCAGCAGCGTGGACAGTTCAGCCAAAAACATTCAGTACTTC
. | . | TRBJ2-7 | 15 | TRBV27 | CASSLYDGRRNEQYF | TGTGCCAGCAGTTTATACGACGGGCGGAGGAACGAGCAGTACTTC
. | once | TRBJ2-1 | 13 | TRBV3-1/TRBV3-2 | CASSQAGYNEQFF | TGTGCCAGCAGCCAAGCGGGGTACAATGAGCAGTTCTTC
TRBD2 | . | TRBJ2-1 | 18 | TRBV24-1 | CATSDPGTSGRALNEQFF | TGTGCCACCAGTGATCCCGGGACTAGCGGGAGGGCTTTAAATGAGCAGTTCTTC